These T cell receptor beta chains were read from a single sample in a study of Tregs in tolerant kidney transplant recipients. The assay was immunoSEQ multiplex PCR, and TCRdb's table has in-frame clones only and misses some. The sample contains approximately 260,000 clones, 65% to 85% of which appear only once. Sequencing was performed on CD4+ T cells from blood. The receptors derive from a human donor in good health. Both conserved end residues are part of each CDR3.

TRBJ1-3 | TRBV2 | CASSRDSDGNTIYF
TRBJ1-2 | TRBV4-1 | CASSLWLANYGYTF
TRBJ2-6 | TRBV7-6 | CASSSDRDWTGANVLTF
NA | TRBV18 | CASSPSAGGSYEQYF
TRBJ2-1 | TRBV18 | CASSPGTSDEQFF
TRBJ1-1 | TRBV10-2 | CASTDTLNTEAFF
TRBJ2-5 | TRBV7-3 | CASSPGTQETQYF
TRBJ1-2 | TRBV27 | CASRERGRWEGYTF
TRBJ2-6 | TRBV9 | CASSLGLPSGANVLTF
TRBJ2-1 | TRBV2 | CASSREQGAYNEQFF
TRBJ2-5 | TRBV7-8 | CASSRFWDEETQYF
TRBJ1-1 | TRBV13 | CASSYGQDYTEAFF
TRBJ2-3 | TRBV11-2 | CASSTRQGTTSTDTQYF
TRBJ2-7 | TRBV9 | CASSPRGGGYEQYF
TRBJ2-2 | TRBV11-3 | CASSLQGHTGELFF
TRBJ1-1 | TRBV27 | CASLSRGRTEAFF
TRBJ1-1 | TRBV10-3 | CAISDGSTEAFF
TRBJ1-2 | TRBV29-1 | CSVEGPNRNGYTF
TRBJ2-7 | TRBV5-1 | CASSWAGQGGTYEQYF
TRBJ1-5 | TRBV18 | CASSPSGAGGQPQHF
TRBJ2-3 | TRBV5-1 | CASSAAGVSTDTQYF
TRBJ2-1 | TRBV4-1 | CASSLGQGGGNNEQFF
TRBJ2-7 | TRBV30 | CAWSVGTTTGEQYF
TRBJ2-2 | TRBV5-8 | CASSAYVGDGDTGELFF
TRBJ1-4 | TRBV19 | CASSSPGQGSEKLFF
TRBJ1-2 | TRBV6-5 | CASNPRGGGLYGYTF
TRBJ2-3 | TRBV15 | CATSSDPTSGASRDTQYF
TRBJ2-7 | TRBV27 | CASKGWGGHIYEQYF
TRBJ2-6 | TRBV19 | CASSILGLGANVLTF
TRBJ2-3 | TRBV18 | CASSPYTDTQYF
TRBJ2-7 | TRBV6-5 | CASSYRGSSYEQYF
TRBJ2-5 | TRBV7-9 | CASSSGALPQETQYF
TRBJ1-3 | TRBV19 | CASSMDIFSGNTIYF
TRBJ2-7 | TRBV6-6 | CASMRGDGNEQYF
TRBJ2-2 | TRBV28 | CASSLQGTGAGELFF
TRBJ1-5 | TRBV6-1 | CASRVRDEGQPQHF
TRBJ2-5 | TRBV7-6 | CASSIRGWETQYF
TRBJ1-2 | TRBV2 | CASSEGTGPGYSF
TRBJ1-1 | TRBV2 | CASSEQRGYTEAFF
TRBJ2-7 | TRBV11-2 | CASSFSFQRYEQYF
TRBJ1-1 | TRBV5-5 | CASSLEVGRPEAFF
TRBJ1-5 | TRBV6-6 | CASSYSSGNQPQHF
TRBJ1-5 | TRBV5-6 | CASSLWGREHQPQHF
TRBJ2-2 | TRBV9 | CASSVMVNTGELFF
TRBJ2-7 | TRBV5-1 | CASSPGDITYEQYF
TRBJ2-5 | TRBV21-1 | CASSKVAAGGETQYF
TRBJ1-2 | TRBV1 | CTSSSRTALYGYTF
TRBJ2-1 | TRBV28 | CASSHPLAGGHNEQFF